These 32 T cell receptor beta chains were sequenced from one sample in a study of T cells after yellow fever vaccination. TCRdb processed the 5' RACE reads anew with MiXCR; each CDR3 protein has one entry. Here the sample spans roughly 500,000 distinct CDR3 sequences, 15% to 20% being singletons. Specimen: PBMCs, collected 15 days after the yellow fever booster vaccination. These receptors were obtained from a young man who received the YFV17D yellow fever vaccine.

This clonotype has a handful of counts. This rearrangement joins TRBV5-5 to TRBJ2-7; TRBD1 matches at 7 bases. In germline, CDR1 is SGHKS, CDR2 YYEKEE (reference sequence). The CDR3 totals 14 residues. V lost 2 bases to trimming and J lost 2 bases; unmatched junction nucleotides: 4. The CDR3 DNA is TGTGCCAGCAGCTTCCCCGGGACAGCCTACGAGCAGTACTTC. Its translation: CASSFPGTAYEQYF.

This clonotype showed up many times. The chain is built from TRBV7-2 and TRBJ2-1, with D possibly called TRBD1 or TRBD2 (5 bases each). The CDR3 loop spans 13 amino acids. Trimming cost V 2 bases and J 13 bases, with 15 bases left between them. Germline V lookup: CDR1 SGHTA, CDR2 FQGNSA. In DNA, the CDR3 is TGTGCCAGCAGCTTAAGAGGGGCTCAGAGTCAGTTCTTC. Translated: CASSLRGAQSQFF. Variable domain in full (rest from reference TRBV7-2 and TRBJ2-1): GAGVSQSPSNKVTEKGKDVELRCDPISGHTALYWYRQSLGQGLEFLIYFQGNSAPDKSGLPSDRFSAERTGGSVSTLTIQRTQQEDSAVYLCASSLRGAQSQFFGPGTRLTVL.

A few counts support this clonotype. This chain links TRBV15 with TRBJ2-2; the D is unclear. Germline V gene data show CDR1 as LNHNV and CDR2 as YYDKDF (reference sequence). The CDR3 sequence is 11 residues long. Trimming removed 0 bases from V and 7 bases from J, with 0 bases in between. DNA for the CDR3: TGTGCCACCAGCAGAGACGGGGAGCTGTTTTTT. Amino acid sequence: CATSRDGELFF. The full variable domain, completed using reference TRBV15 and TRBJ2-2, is DAMVIQNPRYQVTQFGKPVTLSCSQTLNHNVMYWYQQKSSQAPKLLFHYYDKDFNNEADTPDNFQSRRPNTSFCFLDIRSPGLGDTAMYLCATSRDGELFFGEGSRLTVL.

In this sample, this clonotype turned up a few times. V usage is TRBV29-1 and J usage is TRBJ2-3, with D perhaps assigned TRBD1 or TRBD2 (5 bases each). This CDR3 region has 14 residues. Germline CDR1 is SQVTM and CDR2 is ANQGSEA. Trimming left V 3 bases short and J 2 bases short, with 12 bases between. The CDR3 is CSVEGLGDTDTQYF. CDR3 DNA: TGCAGCGTTGAGGGTCTGGGGGACACAGATACGCAGTATTTT.

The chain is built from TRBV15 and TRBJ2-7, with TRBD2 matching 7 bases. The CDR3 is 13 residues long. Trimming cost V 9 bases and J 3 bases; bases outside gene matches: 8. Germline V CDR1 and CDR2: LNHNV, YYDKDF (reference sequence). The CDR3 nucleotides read TGTGCCACTCGTCGGGACTACCGCTACGAGCAGTACTTC. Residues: CATRRDYRYEQYF.

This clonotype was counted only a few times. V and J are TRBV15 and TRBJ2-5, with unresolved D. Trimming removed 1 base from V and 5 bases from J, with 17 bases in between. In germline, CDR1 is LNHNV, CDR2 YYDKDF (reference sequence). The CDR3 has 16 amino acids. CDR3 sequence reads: CATSRALTNAPETQYF. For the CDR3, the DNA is TGTGCCACCAGCAGAGCTTTGACAAACGCTCCGGAGACCCAGTACTTC.

CDR3 sequence (DNA): TGTGCCAGCAGATTAAGGTCCCTGGGCACCGGGGAGCTGTTTTTT. This codes for CASRLRSLGTGELFF. The rearrangement joins TRBV6-5 to TRBJ2-2; D remains unclear. Deletions cut 6 bases from V and 4 bases from J, with 15 bases between. The CDR3 length is 15 residues. Germline loops: CDR1 MNHEY, CDR2 SVGAGI.

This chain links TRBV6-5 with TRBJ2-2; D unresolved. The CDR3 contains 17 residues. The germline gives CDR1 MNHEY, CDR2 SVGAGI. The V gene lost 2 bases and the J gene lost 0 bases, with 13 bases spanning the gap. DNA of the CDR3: TGTGCCAGCAGTTACCAACTCGACGCAACGAACACCGGGGAGCTGTTTTTT. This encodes CASSYQLDATNTGELFF.

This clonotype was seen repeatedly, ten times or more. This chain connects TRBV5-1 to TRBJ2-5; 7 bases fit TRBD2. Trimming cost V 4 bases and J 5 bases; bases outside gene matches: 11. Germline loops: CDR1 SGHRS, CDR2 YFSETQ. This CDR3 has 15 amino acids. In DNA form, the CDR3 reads TGCGCCAGCAGCCGACTCCCGGGAGGAGACGAGACCCAGTACTTC. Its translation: CASSRLPGGDETQYF.

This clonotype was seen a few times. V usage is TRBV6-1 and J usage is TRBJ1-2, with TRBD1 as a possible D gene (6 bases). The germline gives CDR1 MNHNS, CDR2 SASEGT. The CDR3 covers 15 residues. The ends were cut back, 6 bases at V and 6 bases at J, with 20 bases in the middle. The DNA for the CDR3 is TGTGCCAGCAGACTATCCGTGGGGGCGCCGAATGGCTACACCTTC. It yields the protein CASRLSVGAPNGYTF.

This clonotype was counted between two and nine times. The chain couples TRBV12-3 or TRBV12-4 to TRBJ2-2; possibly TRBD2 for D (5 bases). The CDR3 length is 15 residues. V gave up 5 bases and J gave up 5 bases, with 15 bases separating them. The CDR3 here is CASSDWTLTTGELFF. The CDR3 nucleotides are TGTGCCAGCAGTGATTGGACTCTAACGACCGGGGAGCTGTTTTTT.

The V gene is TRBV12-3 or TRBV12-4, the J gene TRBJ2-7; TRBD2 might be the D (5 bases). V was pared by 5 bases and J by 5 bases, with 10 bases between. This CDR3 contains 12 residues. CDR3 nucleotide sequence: TGTGCCAGCAGTACATTGACTAACGAGCAGTACTTC. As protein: CASSTLTNEQYF.

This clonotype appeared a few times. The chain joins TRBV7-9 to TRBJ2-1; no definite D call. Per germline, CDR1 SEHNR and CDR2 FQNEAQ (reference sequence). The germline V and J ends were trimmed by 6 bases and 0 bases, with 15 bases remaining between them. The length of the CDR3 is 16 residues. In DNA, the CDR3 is TGTGCCAGCAGTCCGCCGGCGAAGGGCTCCTACAATGAGCAGTTCTTC. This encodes CASSPPAKGSYNEQFF.

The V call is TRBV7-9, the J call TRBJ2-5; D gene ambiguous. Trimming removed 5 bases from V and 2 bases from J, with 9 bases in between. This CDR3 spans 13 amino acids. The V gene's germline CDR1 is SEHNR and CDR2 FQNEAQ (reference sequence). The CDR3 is CASSPQDQETQYF. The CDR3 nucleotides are TGTGCCAGCAGCCCCCAGGATCAAGAGACCCAGTACTTC.

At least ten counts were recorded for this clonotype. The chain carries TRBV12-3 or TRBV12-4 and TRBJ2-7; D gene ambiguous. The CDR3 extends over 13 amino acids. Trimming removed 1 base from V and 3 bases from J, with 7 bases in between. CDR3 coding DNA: TGTGCCAGCAGTTTAGGGGCCCTCTACGAGCAGTACTTC. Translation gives CASSLGALYEQYF.

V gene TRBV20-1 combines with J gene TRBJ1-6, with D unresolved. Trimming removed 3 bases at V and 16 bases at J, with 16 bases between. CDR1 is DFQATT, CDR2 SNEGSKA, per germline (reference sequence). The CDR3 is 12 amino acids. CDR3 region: CSASPSGGSLHF. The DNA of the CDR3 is TGCAGTGCTAGTCCCTCTGGAGGTTCGCTCCACTTT.

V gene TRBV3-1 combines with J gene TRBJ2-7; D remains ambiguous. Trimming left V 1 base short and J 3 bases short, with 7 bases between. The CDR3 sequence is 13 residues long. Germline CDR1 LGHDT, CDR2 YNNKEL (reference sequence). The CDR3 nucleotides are TGTGCCAGCAGCCAAGTGGGTTTCTACGAGCAGTACTTC. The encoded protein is CASSQVGFYEQYF.

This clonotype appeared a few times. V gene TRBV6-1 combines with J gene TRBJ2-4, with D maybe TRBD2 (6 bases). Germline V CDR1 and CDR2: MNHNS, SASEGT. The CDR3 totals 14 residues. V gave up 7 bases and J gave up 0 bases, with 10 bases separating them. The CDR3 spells CASTSVGAKNIQYF. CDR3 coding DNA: TGTGCCAGCACTAGCGTGGGAGCCAAAAACATTCAGTACTTC.

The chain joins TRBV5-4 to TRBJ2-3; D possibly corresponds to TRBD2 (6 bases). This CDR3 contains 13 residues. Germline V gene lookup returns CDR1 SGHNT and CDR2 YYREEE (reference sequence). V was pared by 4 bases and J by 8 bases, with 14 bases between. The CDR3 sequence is CASSASGPATQYF. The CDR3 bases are TGTGCCAGCAGCGCCAGCGGGCCAGCTACGCAGTATTTT.

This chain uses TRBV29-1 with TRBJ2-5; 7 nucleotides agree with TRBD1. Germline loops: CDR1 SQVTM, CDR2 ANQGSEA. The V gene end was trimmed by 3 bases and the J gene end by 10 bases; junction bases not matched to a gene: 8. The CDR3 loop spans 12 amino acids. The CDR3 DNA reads TGCAGCGTTGAGGGGACAGCACGATTCCAGTACTTC. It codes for CSVEGTARFQYF.

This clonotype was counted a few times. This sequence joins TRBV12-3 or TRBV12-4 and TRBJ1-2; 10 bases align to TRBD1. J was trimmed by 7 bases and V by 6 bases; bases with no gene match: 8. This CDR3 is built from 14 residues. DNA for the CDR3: TGTGCCAGCAGCCCGGGACAGGGGCCCGGTGGCTACACCTTC. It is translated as CASSPGQGPGGYTF.

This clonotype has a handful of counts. This CDR3 reads CASSPGDRGNEKLFF. For the CDR3, the DNA is TGTGCCAGCAGCCCCGGGGACAGAGGAAATGAAAAACTGTTTTTT. The rearrangement links TRBV5-5 to TRBJ1-4, with TRBD1 identical over 7 bases. The CDR3 is 15 amino acids. After removal of 4 bases from V and 5 bases from J, the junction contained 8 bases not matched to a gene. CDR1 SGHKS and CDR2 YYEKEE come from the germline V gene (reference sequence).

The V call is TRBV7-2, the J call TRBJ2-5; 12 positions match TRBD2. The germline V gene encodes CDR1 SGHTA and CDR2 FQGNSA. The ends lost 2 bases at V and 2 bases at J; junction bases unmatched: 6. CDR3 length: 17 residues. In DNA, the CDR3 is TGTGCCAGCAGCTTAACGCTAGCGGGAGGGGTTCAAGAGACCCAGTACTTC. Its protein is CASSLTLAGGVQETQYF. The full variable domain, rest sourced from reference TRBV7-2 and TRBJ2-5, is GAGVSQSPSNKVTEKGKDVELRCDPISGHTALYWYRQSLGQGLEFLIYFQGNSAPDKSGLPSDRFSAERTGGSVSTLTIQRTQQEDSAVYLCASSLTLAGGVQETQYFGPGTRLLVL.

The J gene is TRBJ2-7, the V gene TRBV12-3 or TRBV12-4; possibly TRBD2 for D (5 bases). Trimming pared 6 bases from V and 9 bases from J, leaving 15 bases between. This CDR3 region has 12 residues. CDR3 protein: CASSREGRRQYF. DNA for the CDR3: TGTGCCAGCAGCCGCGAGGGTCGTCGGCAGTACTTC.

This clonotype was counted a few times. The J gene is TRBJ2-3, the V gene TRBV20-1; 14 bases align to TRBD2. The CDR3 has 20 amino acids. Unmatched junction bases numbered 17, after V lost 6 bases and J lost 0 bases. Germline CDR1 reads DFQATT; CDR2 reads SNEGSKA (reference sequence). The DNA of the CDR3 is TGCAGTGCCGCCACCTTTCCGACTAGCGGGAGGGAGCATAGCACAGATACGCAGTATTTT. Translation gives CSAATFPTSGREHSTDTQYF.

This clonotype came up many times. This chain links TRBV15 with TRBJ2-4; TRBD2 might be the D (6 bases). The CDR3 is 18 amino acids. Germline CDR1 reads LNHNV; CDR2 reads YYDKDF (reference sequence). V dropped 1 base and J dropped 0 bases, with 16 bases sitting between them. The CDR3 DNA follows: TGTGCCACCAGCAGAGCCGAGGCGGGACCTTTAGCCAAAAACATTCAGTACTTC. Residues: CATSRAEAGPLAKNIQYF.

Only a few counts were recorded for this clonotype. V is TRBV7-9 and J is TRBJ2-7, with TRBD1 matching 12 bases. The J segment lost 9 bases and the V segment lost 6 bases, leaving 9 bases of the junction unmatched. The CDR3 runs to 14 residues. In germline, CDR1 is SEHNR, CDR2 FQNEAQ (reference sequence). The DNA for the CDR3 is TGTGCCAGCAGGAGGGACAGGGGGCGCGGAGCGCAGTACTTC. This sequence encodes CASRRDRGRGAQYF.

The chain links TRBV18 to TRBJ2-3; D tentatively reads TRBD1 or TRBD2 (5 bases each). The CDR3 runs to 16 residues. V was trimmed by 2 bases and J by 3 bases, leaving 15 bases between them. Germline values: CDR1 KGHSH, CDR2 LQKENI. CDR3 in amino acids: CASSPTRSGPTDTQYF. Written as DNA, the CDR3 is TGTGCCAGCTCACCAACGCGGTCGGGGCCTACAGATACGCAGTATTTT. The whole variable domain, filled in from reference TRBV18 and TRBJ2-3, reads NAGVMQNPRHLVRRRGQEARLRCSPMKGHSHVYWYRQLPEEGLKFMVYLQKENIIDESGMPKERFSAEFPKEGPSILRIQQVVRGDSAAYFCASSPTRSGPTDTQYFGPGTRLTVL.

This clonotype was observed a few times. This CDR3 reads CASSKGQGAVVLTDTQYF. The CDR3 DNA sequence: TGCGCCAGCAGCAAGGGACAGGGGGCGGTCGTCTTAACAGATACGCAGTATTTT. The chain joins TRBV5-1 to TRBJ2-3, with TRBD1 matching 12 bases. The germline CDR1 and CDR2 sequences are SGHRS and YFSETQ. V dropped 4 bases and J dropped 3; count of bases not matched to a gene: 12. This CDR3 has 18 amino acids.

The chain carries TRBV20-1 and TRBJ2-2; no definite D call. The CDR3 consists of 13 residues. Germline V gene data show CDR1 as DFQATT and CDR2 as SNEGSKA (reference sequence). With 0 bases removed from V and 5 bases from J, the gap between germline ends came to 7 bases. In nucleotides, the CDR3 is TGCAGTGCTAGAGATCTTAGAACCGGGGAGCTGTTTTTT. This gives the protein CSARDLRTGELFF.

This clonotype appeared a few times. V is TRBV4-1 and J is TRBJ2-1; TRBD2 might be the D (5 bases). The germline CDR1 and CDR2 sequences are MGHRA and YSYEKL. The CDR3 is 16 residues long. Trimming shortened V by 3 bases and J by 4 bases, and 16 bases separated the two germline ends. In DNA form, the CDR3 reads TGCGCCAGCAGCCACCCGCTAGCTCCAGTTTACAATGAGCAGTTCTTC. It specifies CASSHPLAPVYNEQFF.

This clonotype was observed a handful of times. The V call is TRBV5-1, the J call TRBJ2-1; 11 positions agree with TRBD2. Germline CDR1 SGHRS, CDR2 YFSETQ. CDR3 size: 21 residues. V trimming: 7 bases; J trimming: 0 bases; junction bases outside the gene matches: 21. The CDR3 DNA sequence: TGCGCCAGCTTTCCTACCCCAGATGGGACTAGCGGAAGAAACTCCTACAATGAGCAGTTCTTC. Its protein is CASFPTPDGTSGRNSYNEQFF. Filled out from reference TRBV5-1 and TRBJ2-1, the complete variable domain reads KAGVTQTPRYLIKTRGQQVTLSCSPISGHRSVSWYQQTPGQGLQFLFEYFSETQRNKGNFPGRFSGRQFSNSRSEMNVSTLELGDSALYLCASFPTPDGTSGRNSYNEQFFGPGTRLTVL.